The entry below describes one TCR beta chain. Method: immunoSEQ multiplex PCR; TCRdb's copy keeps in-frame clones and lacks some. The table records 200,000 or so clones, about 82% of them present only once. This CDR3 contains 13 residues. CDR1 SQVTM and CDR2 ANQGSEA come from the germline V gene. After removal of 6 bases from V and 3 bases from J, the junction contained 4 bases not matched to a gene. This record comes from a study of blood T cell repertoires in COVID-19. Study-wide context: Sources were T cells, B-cell-depleted T cells, or PBMCs; the material itself was cDNA or gDNA.

This sequence was found in a woman in her thirties with acute or convalescent COVID-19. The sequenced material came from peripheral blood. The V gene is TRBV29-1, the J gene TRBJ1-5; TRBD1 aligns across 8 bases. CDR3 in amino acids: CSVRGQVNQPQHF. As DNA, the CDR3 is TGCAGCGTCAGGGGGCAGGTCAATCAGCCCCAGCATTTT.